A selection of T cell receptor beta chains follows, all from one sample in a study of OX40 agonist ivuxolimab in advanced cancers. Produced via immunoSEQ multiplex PCR; TCRdb's table is partial and in-frame only. The table records 70,000 to 95,000 clones, about 80% of them present only once. The sample here was CD4+ or CD8+ T cells sorted from blood, taken in a trial of the OX40 agonist ivuxolimab. The source is an adult with an advanced solid tumor such as melanoma, head and neck, liver or kidney cancer. The CDR3 runs from the conserved cysteine through the conserved F or W. D genes are given only for firm matches. The size field is filled for only some rows; it gives once, few, many or a size class.

size	J	D	length	V	CDR3	DNA
NA	TRBJ1-2	NA	12	TRBV7-9	CASSLDGYGYTF	TGTGCCAGCAGCTTAGACGGCTATGGCTACACCTTC
NA	TRBJ2-5	TRBD2	16	TRBV5-4	CASSLRAGGGIETQYF	TGTGCCAGCAGCTTGCGAGCGGGAGGGGGGATAGAGACCCAGTACTTC
NA	TRBJ2-1	NA	15	TRBV4-3	CASSQRLVSDNEQFF	TGCGCCAGCAGCCAACGGCTAGTTAGTGACAATGAGCAGTTCTTC
once	TRBJ1-1	NA	14	TRBV21-1	CASKSIALNTEAFF	TGTGCCAGCAAGTCCATCGCCTTGAACACTGAAGCTTTCTTT
NA	TRBJ2-3	NA	15	TRBV2	CASSPQGGWTDTQYF	TGTGCCAGCAGTCCCCAAGGGGGTTGGACAGATACGCAGTATTTT
NA	TRBJ2-3	TRBD2	20	TRBV14	CASSQPYQGGGASGILTQYF	TGTGCCAGCAGCCAGCCCTATCAGGGCGGTGGGGCTAGCGGTATACTTACGCAGTATTTT
NA	TRBJ1-4	TRBD1	14	TRBV6-5	CASRTGMTNEKLFF	TGTGCCAGCAGGACAGGGATGACTAATGAAAAACTGTTTTTT
NA	TRBJ2-7	NA	15	TRBV27	CASSRMLGAGHEQYF	TGTGCCAGCAGCCGAATGTTGGGGGCTGGCCACGAGCAGTACTTC
NA	TRBJ1-5	NA	15	TRBV28	CASYSRGSNNQPQHF	TGTGCCAGCTACTCCAGGGGTTCGAACAATCAGCCCCAGCATTTT
NA	TRBJ2-2	NA	19	TRBV30	CAWSVVFFSPSANTGELFF	TGTGCCTGGAGTGTCGTGTTTTTTAGCCCTAGCGCGAACACCGGGGAGCTGTTTTTT
NA	TRBJ1-1	NA	13	TRBV14	CASSFLMNTEAFF	TGTGCCAGCAGTTTTTTGATGAACACTGAAGCTTTCTTT
NA	TRBJ1-1	TRBD1	16	TRBV7-2	CASSLGSRGMNTEAFF	TGTGCCAGCAGCTTAGGGAGCAGGGGGATGAACACTGAAGCTTTCTTT
NA	TRBJ2-3	NA	14	TRBV7-7	CASSSNPYTDTQYF	TGTGCTAGCAGCTCCAACCCATACACAGATACGCAGTATTTT
NA	TRBJ2-3	TRBD2	13	TRBV6-1	CANRLAGSDTQYF	TGTGCCAACCGACTAGCGGGGTCAGATACGCAGTATTTT
NA	TRBJ2-1	TRBD2	15	TRBV5-1	CASSLAGTSLNEQFF	TGCGCCAGCAGCTTGGCCGGGACTAGCCTCAATGAGCAGTTCTTC
NA	TRBJ2-3	NA	14	TRBV5-1	CASSLVEGTDTQYF	TGCGCCAGCAGCTTGGTTGAAGGTACAGATACGCAGTATTTT
NA	TRBJ1-2	NA	15	TRBV6-6	CASSQRQVASYGYTF	TGTGCCAGCAGTCAGAGACAGGTTGCCTCCTATGGCTACACCTTC
NA	TRBJ1-4	TRBD1	17	TRBV18	CASSPREDRKFNEKLFF	TGTGCCAGCTCACCACGAGAGGACAGGAAGTTTAATGAAAAACTGTTTTTT
NA	TRBJ1-3	NA	15	TRBV19	CASSHRDLAGNTIYF	TGTGCCAGTAGTCACCGGGACTTGGCCGGAAACACCATATATTTT
NA	TRBJ2-6	NA	15	TRBV6-4	CASSDGSSGANVLTF	TGTGCCAGCAGTGACGGGTCTTCTGGGGCCAACGTCCTGACTTTC
NA	TRBJ1-4	TRBD1	13	TRBV28	CASTQGTNEKLFF	TGTGCCAGCACACAGGGGACTAATGAAAAACTGTTTTTT
few	TRBJ1-1	NA	16	TRBV19	CASSSPLQNPNTEAFF	TGTGCCAGTAGTAGTCCCCTCCAGAACCCGAACACTGAAGCTTTCTTT
many	TRBJ1-2	TRBD1	14	TRBV5-1	CASSESTGVGGYTF	TGCGCCAGCAGCGAAAGTACAGGGGTAGGAGGCTACACCTTC
once	TRBJ2-2	TRBD1	15	TRBV14	CASSHRQGATGELFF	TGTGCCAGCAGCCACCGACAGGGGGCCACCGGGGAGCTGTTTTTT
NA	TRBJ2-1	NA	15	TRBV9	CASSLSWISYNEQFF	TGTGCCAGCTCGCTATCCTGGATATCCTACAATGAGCAGTTCTTC
NA	TRBJ2-2	NA	15	TRBV5-1	CASSSAQRNTGELFF	TGCGCCAGCAGCTCGGCGCAGCGAAACACCGGGGAGCTGTTTTTT
few	TRBJ1-6	NA	16	TRBV7-9	CASSSPPDSRNSPLHF	TGTGCCAGCAGTTCTCCCCCGGACAGTCGTAATTCACCCCTCCACTTT
NA	TRBJ1-1	NA	13	TRBV6-5	CASSDISNTEAFF	TGTGCCAGCAGCGATATCTCAAACACTGAAGCTTTCTTT
NA	TRBJ1-2	TRBD1	14	TRBV4-3	CASSPQRTGDGYTF	TGCGCCAGCAGCCCCCAGAGGACAGGGGATGGCTACACCTTC
NA	TRBJ2-1	TRBD2	14	TRBV27	CASTIGRGGNEQFF	TGTGCCAGCACCATAGGGCGGGGGGGCAATGAGCAGTTCTTC
NA	TRBJ2-1	NA	16	TRBV7-9	CASSLLGGIYYNEQFF	TGTGCCAGCAGCTTGCTTGGGGGGATTTATTACAATGAGCAGTTCTTC
NA	TRBJ1-1	NA	15	TRBV5-6	CASRPDSSMNTEAFF	TGTGCCAGCAGACCGGACAGTTCCATGAACACTGAAGCTTTCTTT
NA	TRBJ2-7	TRBD2	15	TRBV28	CASSLGLALNYEQYF	TGTGCCAGCAGTTTAGGACTAGCCTTAAACTACGAGCAGTACTTC
NA	TRBJ1-5	TRBD1	12	TRBV6-6	CASRQGDQPQHF	TGTGCCAGCAGACAGGGGGATCAGCCCCAGCATTTT
NA	TRBJ1-1	NA	14	TRBV5-1	CASSLAPGQSEAFF	TGCGCCAGCAGCTTGGCGCCGGGACAATCTGAAGCTTTCTTT
few	TRBJ2-2	NA	13	TRBV5-4	CASSRPNTGELFF	TGTGCCAGCAGCAGACCGAACACCGGGGAGCTGTTTTTT
NA	TRBJ2-1	NA	17	TRBV7-9	CASSPRGGRDTYNEQFF	TGTGCCAGCAGCCCTAGGGGAGGACGGGATACCTACAATGAGCAGTTCTTC
once	TRBJ2-7	NA	14	TRBV7-9	CASSLKGGREEQYF	TGTGCCAGCAGCTTAAAGGGGGGGCGCGAGGAGCAGTACTTC
NA	TRBJ2-2	NA	14	TRBV19	CASSLNRAAGELFF	TGTGCCAGTAGCCTGAACAGGGCGGCCGGGGAGCTGTTTTTT
once	TRBJ2-3	TRBD2	17	TRBV4-2	CASSQGTSGGAWNTQYF	TGTGCCAGCAGCCAAGGGACTAGCGGGGGGGCATGGAATACGCAGTATTTT
NA	TRBJ1-2	TRBD1	16	TRBV27	CASSLSPGTGDYGYTF	TGTGCCAGCAGTTTATCACCCGGGACAGGGGACTATGGCTACACCTTC
large	TRBJ1-2	NA	14	TRBV7-2	CASTMTPNLGGYTF	TGTGCCAGCACCATGACCCCCAACCTCGGTGGCTACACCTTC
NA	TRBJ1-1	NA	13	TRBV18	CASSPGKNTEAFF	TGTGCCAGCTCACCAGGGAAGAACACTGAAGCTTTCTTT
NA	TRBJ2-3	NA	11	TRBV20-1	CSGRGPDTQYF	TGCAGTGGGCGGGGCCCAGATACGCAGTATTTT
NA	TRBJ1-3	NA	10	TRBV11-2	CASSLTAIYF	TGTGCCAGCAGCTTAACTGCCATATATTTT
NA	TRBJ2-3	NA	18	TRBV5-4	CASSLDGRGGVSTDTQYF	TGTGCCAGCAGCTTGGACGGTAGAGGGGGTGTTAGCACAGATACGCAGTATTTT
NA	TRBJ2-1	NA	16	TRBV27	CASGGAEGRSYNEQFF	TGTGCCAGCGGGGGGGCTGAGGGGCGATCTTACAATGAGCAGTTCTTC
NA	TRBJ1-5	NA	15	TRBV28	CASSLPWGSGQPQHF	TGTGCCAGCAGTTTACCGTGGGGTAGCGGGCAGCCCCAGCATTTT
NA	TRBJ2-2	NA	14	TRBV19	CASMTTVGLRELFF	TGTGCCAGTATGACAACAGTCGGACTCCGGGAGCTGTTTTTT
NA	TRBJ1-1	TRBD1	13	TRBV7-2	CASSSGQGASAFF	TGTGCCAGCAGCTCGGGACAGGGGGCATCGGCTTTCTTT
NA	TRBJ2-5	NA	13	TRBV2	CASSGARPETQYF	TGTGCCAGCAGTGGAGCGAGACCGGAGACCCAGTACTTC
NA	TRBJ2-3	NA	13	TRBV7-9	CASSEDATDTQYF	TGTGCCAGCAGTGAGGACGCCACAGATACGCAGTATTTT
few	TRBJ2-7	NA	13	TRBV7-9	CASSHRARDEQYF	TGTGCCAGCAGCCACCGGGCTAGAGACGAGCAGTACTTC
once	TRBJ2-7	TRBD2	13	TRBV11-2	CASSFGGSYEQYF	TGTGCCAGCAGCTTCGGGGGGTCCTACGAGCAGTACTTC
NA	TRBJ2-3	TRBD2	16	TRBV7-9	CASSPGVAGTEDTQYF	TGTGCCAGCAGCCCCGGGGTAGCGGGAACCGAAGATACGCAGTATTTT
NA	TRBJ2-1	NA	16	TRBV7-3	CASSPSSGSGYNEQFF	TGTGCCAGCAGCCCCTCTTCTGGCTCCGGCTACAATGAGCAGTTCTTC
NA	TRBJ1-2	NA	13	TRBV28	CASSSPGGRGYTF	TGTGCCAGCAGTTCCCCGGGGGGGCGAGGCTACACCTTC
NA	TRBJ2-7	NA	13	TRBV9	CASSPGISYEQYF	TGTGCCAGCTCCCCCGGCATCTCCTACGAGCAGTACTTC
NA	TRBJ1-3	NA	11	TRBV11-2	CASSLLNTIYF	TGTGCCAGCAGCTTATTGAACACCATATATTTT